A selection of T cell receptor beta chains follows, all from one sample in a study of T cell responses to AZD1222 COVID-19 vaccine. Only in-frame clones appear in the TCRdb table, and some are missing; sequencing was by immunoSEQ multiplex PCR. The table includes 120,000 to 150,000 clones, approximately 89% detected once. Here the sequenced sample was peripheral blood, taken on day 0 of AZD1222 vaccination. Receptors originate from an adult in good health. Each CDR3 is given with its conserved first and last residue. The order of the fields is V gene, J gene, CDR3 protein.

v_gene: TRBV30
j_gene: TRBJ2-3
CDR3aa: CAWSFTDTQYF

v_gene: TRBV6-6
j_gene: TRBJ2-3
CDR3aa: CASSYVRGARTDTQYF

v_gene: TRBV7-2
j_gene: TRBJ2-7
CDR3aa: CASSFGGGGEQYF

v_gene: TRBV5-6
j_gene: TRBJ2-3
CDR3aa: CASSGSGTRVTDTQYF

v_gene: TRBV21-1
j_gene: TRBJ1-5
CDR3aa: CASSNPGQGEMGQPQHF

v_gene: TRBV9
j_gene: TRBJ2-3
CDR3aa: CASSAGGYFTDTQYF

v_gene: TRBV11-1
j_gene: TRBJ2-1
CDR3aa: CASSGRLSSSYNEQFF

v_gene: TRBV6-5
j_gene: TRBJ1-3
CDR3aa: CASSYTDPGNTIYF

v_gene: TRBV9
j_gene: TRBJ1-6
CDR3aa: CASSVTGVSNSPLHF

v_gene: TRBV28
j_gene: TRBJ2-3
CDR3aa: CASSLGFGGGPTNTQYF

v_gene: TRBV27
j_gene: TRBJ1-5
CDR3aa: CASKGQGHQPQHF

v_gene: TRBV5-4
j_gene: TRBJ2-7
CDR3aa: CASSYGGFYEQYF

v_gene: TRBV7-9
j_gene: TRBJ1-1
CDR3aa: CASSLILSGMNTEAFF

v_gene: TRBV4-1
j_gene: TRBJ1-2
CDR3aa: CARDREGGYTF

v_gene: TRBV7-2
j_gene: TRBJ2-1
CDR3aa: CASSSLAGHNSYNEQFF

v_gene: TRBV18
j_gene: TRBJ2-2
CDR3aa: CASSRLAVNTGELFF

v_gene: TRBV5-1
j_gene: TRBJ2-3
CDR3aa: CASSLTGREDTQYF

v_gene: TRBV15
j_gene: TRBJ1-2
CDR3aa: CATSRSRDRSDYGYTF

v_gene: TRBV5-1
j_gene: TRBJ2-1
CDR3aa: CASSLGPLGEQFF

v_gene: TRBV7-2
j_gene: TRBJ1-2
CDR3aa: CASSPSRGNYGYTF

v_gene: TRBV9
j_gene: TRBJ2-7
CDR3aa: CASSVATTGTYEQYF

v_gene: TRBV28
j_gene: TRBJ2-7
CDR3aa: CASRQTAYEQYF